Listed here are 9 T cell receptor beta chains from one sample, sequenced in a study of blood T cell repertoires in COVID-19. Generated by immunoSEQ multiplex PCR, the TCRdb table keeps only in-frame clones and is missing some. Here the sample spans just over 300,000 clones, around 89% being singletons. The source material was PBMCs or T cells enriched from blood (not recorded which). The origin of the receptors is a woman in her late teens or twenties with acute COVID-19.

This clone occurred once. The chain couples TRBV11-3 to TRBJ1-1; D not certain. The CDR3 spans 13 residues. Trimming pared 3 bases from V and 0 bases from J, leaving 5 bases between. Germline V gene lookup returns CDR1 SGHNT and CDR2 YENEEA. In DNA, the CDR3 is TGTGCCAGCAGCTTGGGCATGAACACTGAAGCTTTCTTT. Protein sequence: CASSLGMNTEAFF. The full variable domain, rest sourced from reference TRBV11-3 and TRBJ1-1, is EAGVVQSPRYKIIEKKQPVAFWCNPISGHNTLYWYLQNLGQGPELLIRYENEEAVDDSQLPKDRFSAERLKGVDSTLKIQPAELGDSAVYLCASSLGMNTEAFFGQGTRLTVV.

This clone was recorded once. This chain uses TRBV28 with TRBJ1-6; TRBD1 might be the D (6 bases). The CDR3 is 13 amino acids. CDR1 MDHEN and CDR2 SYDVKM come from the germline V gene. CDR3 sequence reads: CACEGAYNSPLHF. CDR3 nucleotide sequence: TGTGCATGCGAGGGGGCCTATAATTCACCCCTCCACTTT.

V and J are TRBV28 and TRBJ2-3, with 8 nucleotides matching TRBD2. Germline V gene data show CDR1 as MDHEN and CDR2 as SYDVKM. The CDR3 sequence is 18 residues long. After removal of 3 bases from V and 1 base from J, the junction contained 12 bases not matched to a gene. This chain's CDR3 is CASSFRAGGVMGTDTQYF. The CDR3 region has the DNA TGTGCCAGCAGTTTCCGGGCGGGAGGAGTGATGGGCACAGATACGCAGTATTTT.

This sequence joins TRBV30 and TRBJ2-7; D is perhaps TRBD1 (6 bases). The CDR3 contains 13 residues. The ends were cut back, 1 base at V and 1 base at J, with 8 bases in the middle. Germline V CDR1 and CDR2: GTSNPN, SVGIG (reference sequence). Here the CDR3 reads CAWSGGGSYEQYF. Here the CDR3 DNA reads TGTGCCTGGAGTGGAGGGGGATCCTACGAGCAGTACTTC.

This clone was picked up one time. V and J are TRBV6-1 and TRBJ1-2; 12 bases are shared with TRBD1. Germline CDR1 reads MNHNS; CDR2 reads SASEGT. This CDR3 comprises 16 residues. Germline trimming cut 3 bases from V and 5 bases from J; bases unmatched to any gene: 7. The CDR3 loop is CASSDAGTGGAYGYTF. The CDR3 nucleotides read TGTGCCAGCAGTGACGCCGGGACAGGGGGCGCTTATGGCTACACCTTC.

The chain links TRBV9 to TRBJ2-3; 7 bases are a match to TRBD2. The CDR3 spans 15 residues. With 4 bases clipped from V and 5 bases from J, the junction kept 10 bases outside the gene matches. Germline V gene lookup returns CDR1 SGDLS and CDR2 YYNGEE. CDR3 in DNA: TGTGCCAGCAGCCCATCGAGCGGGATGAGAGATACGCAGTATTTT. Translation gives CASSPSSGMRDTQYF.

For this clone: Other DNA sequences within the sample encode an identical CDR3. This chain links TRBV28 with TRBJ1-2, with 8 bases that match TRBD1. Per germline, CDR1 MDHEN and CDR2 SYDVKM. Trimming removed 5 bases from V and 3 bases from J; junction bases left unmatched: 5. This CDR3 has 14 amino acids. CDR3: CASSPGTGYYGYTF. The CDR3 nucleotides are TGTGCCAGCAGTCCCGGGACAGGATACTATGGCTACACCTTC.

This rearrangement joins TRBV27 to TRBJ2-7, with D possibly TRBD2 on 6 matching bases. Trimming took off 0 bases at V and 0 bases at J, with 9 bases between the two ends. This CDR3 comprises 15 residues. The germline CDR1 and CDR2 sequences are MNHEY and SMNVEV (reference sequence). This CDR3 is CASSLSGTFSYEQYF. The CDR3 DNA is TGTGCCAGCAGTTTATCGGGGACTTTCTCCTACGAGCAGTACTTC.

This chain connects TRBV14 to TRBJ1-1; a possible D gene is TRBD1 (6 bases). There are 15 residues in the CDR3. CDR1 SGHDN and CDR2 FVKESK come from the germline V gene. V lost 4 bases to trimming and J lost 3 bases, with 15 bases between them. CDR3 protein: CASSPRQARDTEAFF. Here the CDR3 DNA reads TGTGCCAGCAGCCCACGACAGGCGCGGGACACTGAAGCTTTCTTT.